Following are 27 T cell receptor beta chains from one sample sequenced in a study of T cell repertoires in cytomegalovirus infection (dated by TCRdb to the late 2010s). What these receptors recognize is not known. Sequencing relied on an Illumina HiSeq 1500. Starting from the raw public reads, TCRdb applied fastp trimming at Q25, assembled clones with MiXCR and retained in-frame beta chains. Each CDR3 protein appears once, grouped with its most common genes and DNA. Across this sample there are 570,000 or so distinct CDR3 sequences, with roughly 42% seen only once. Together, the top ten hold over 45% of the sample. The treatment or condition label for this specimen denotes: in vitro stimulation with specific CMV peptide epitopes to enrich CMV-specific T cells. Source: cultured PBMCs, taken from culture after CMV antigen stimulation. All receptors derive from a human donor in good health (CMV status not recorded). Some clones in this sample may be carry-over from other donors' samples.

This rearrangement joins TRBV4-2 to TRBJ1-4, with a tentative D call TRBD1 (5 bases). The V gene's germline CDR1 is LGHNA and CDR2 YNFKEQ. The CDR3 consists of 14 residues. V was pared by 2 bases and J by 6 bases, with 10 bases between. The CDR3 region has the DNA TGTGCCAGCAGCCAATGGAAGGGACATGAAAAACTGTTTTTT. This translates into CASSQWKGHEKLFF.

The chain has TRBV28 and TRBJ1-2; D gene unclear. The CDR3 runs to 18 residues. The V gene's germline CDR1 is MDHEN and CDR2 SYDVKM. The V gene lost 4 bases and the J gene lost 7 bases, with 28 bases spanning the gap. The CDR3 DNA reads TGTGCCAGCAGTTCCCTACCCAAAAAGGGCCGAGGGAAGTTTGGCTACACCTTC. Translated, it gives CASSSLPKKGRGKFGYTF.

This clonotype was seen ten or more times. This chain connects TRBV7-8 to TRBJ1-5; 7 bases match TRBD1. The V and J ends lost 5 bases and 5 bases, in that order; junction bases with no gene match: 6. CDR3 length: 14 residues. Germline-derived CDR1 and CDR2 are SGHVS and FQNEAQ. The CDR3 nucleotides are TGTGCCAGCAGCCAGACAGGGAGGGATCAGCCCCAGCATTTT. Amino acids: CASSQTGRDQPQHF.

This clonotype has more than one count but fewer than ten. The CDR3 region is CASYSSGANVLTF. For the CDR3, the DNA is TGTGCTAGCTACTCCTCTGGGGCCAACGTCCTGACTTTC. V gene TRBV12-5 combines with J gene TRBJ2-6, with D hard to call. The germline gives CDR1 LGHNT, CDR2 FRNRAP. The V gene lost 9 bases and the J gene lost 0 bases, with 6 bases spanning the gap. The CDR3 spans 13 residues. The complete variable domain, with remaining parts taken from reference TRBV12-5 and TRBJ2-6, reads DARVTQTPRHKVTEMGQEVTMRCQPILGHNTVFWYRQTMMQGLELLAYFRNRAPLDDSGMPKDRFSAEMPDATLATLKIQPSEPRDSAVYFCASYSSGANVLTFGAGSRLTVL.

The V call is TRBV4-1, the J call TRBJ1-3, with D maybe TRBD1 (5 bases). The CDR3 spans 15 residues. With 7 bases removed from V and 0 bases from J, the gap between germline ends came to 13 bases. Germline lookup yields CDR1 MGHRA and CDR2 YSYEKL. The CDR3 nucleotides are TGCGCCAGCACGGCAGGGATAGGCTCTGGAAACACCATATATTTT. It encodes CASTAGIGSGNTIYF.

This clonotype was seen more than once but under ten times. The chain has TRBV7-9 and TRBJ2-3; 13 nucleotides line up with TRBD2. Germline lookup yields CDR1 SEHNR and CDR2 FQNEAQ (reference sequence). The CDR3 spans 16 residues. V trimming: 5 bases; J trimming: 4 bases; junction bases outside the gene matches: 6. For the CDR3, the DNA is TGTGCCAGCAGCGACACTAGCGGGGGGGCCGCAGATACGCAGTATTTT. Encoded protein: CASSDTSGGAADTQYF.

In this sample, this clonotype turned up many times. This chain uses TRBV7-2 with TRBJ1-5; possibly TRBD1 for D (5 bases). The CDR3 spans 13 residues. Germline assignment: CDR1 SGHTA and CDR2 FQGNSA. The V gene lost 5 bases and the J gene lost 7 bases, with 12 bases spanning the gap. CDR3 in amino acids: CASSAYPGQPQHF. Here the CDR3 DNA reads TGTGCCAGCAGCGCTTACCCAGGGCAGCCCCAGCATTTT.

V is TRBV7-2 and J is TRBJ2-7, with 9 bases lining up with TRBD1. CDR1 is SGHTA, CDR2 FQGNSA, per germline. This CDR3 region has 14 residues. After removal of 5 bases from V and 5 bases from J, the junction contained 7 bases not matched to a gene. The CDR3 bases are TGTGCCAGCAGCATACAAGACAGGGGGGACGAGCAGTACTTC. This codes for CASSIQDRGDEQYF.

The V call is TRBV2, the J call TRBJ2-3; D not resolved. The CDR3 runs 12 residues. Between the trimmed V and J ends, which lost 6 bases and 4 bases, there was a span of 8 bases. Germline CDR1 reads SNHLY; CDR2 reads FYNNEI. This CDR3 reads CASRLEADTQYF. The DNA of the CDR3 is TGTGCCAGCAGGTTAGAAGCAGATACGCAGTATTTT.

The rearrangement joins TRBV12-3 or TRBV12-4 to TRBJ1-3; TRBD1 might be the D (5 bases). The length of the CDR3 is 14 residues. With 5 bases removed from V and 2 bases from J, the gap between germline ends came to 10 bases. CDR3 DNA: TGTGCCAGCAGTCCCTTGGGGCCTGGAAACACCATATATTTT. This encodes CASSPLGPGNTIYF.

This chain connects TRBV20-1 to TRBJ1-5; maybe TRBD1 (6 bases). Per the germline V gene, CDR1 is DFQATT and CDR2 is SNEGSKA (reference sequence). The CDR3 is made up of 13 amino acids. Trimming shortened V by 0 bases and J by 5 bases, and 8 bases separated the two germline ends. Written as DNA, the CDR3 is TGCAGTGCTAGAGATACAGGGTATCAGCCCCAGCATTTT. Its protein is CSARDTGYQPQHF.

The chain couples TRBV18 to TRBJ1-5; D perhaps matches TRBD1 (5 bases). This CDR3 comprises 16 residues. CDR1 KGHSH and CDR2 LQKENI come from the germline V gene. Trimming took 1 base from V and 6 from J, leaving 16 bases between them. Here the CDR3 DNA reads TGTGCCAGCTCACCACGCCTGGGGGACGGGAGTCAGCCCCAGCATTTT. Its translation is CASSPRLGDGSQPQHF.

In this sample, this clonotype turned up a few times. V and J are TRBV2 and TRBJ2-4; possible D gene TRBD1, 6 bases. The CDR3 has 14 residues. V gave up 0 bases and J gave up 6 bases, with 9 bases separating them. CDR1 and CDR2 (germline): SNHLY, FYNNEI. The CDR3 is CASSEAQGLNIQYF. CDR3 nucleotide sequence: TGTGCCAGCAGTGAAGCTCAGGGGTTAAACATTCAGTACTTC.

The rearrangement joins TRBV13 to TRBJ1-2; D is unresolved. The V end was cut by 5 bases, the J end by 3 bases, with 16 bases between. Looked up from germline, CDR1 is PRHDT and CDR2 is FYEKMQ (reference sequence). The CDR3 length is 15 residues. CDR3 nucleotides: TGTGCCAGCAGCCGAGACGGCGGTTTAGACTATGGCTACACCTTC. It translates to CASSRDGGLDYGYTF.

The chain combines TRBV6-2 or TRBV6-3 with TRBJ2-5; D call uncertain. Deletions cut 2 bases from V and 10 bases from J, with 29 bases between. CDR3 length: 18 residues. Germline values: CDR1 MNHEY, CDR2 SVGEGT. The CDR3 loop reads CASSYDFFFTAPEVGQYF. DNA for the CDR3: TGTGCCAGCAGTTACGATTTTTTTTTTACGGCTCCCGAAGTGGGCCAGTACTTC.

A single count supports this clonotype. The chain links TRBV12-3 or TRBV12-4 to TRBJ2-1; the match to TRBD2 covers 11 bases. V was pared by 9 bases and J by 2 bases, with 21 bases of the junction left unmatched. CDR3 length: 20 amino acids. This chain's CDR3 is CASYVVGASGRIGAYNEQFF. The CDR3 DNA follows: TGTGCCAGTTACGTTGTGGGGGCTAGCGGGAGGATTGGGGCCTACAATGAGCAGTTCTTC.

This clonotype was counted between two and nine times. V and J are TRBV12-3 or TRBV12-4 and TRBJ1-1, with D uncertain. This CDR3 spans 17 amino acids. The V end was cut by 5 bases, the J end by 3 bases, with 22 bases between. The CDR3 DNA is TGTGCCAGCAGTGTGGAGTGGGTTCGGAAGAATTACACTGAAGCTTTCTTT. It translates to CASSVEWVRKNYTEAFF.

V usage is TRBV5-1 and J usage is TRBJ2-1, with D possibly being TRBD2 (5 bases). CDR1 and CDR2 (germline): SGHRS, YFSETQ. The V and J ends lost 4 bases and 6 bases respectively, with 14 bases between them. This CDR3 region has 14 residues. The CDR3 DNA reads TGCGCCAGCAGCCTGTGGACTGAGGGCAATGAGCAGTTCTTC. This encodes CASSLWTEGNEQFF.

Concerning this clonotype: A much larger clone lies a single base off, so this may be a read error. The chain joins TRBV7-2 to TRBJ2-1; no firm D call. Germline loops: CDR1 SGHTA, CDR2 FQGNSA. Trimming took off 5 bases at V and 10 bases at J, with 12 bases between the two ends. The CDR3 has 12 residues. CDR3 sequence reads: CASSPDLREQFF. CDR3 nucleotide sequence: TGTGCCAGCAGCCCCGACTTGAGAGAGCAGTTCTTC.

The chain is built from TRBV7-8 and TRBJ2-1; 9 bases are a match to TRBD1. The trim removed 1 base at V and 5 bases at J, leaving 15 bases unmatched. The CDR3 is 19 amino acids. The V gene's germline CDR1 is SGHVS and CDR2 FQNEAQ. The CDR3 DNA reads TGTGCCAGCAGCTTAGAAGGGACAGGGTTCTTCCGGGCCAACAATGAGCAGTTCTTC. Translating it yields CASSLEGTGFFRANNEQFF.

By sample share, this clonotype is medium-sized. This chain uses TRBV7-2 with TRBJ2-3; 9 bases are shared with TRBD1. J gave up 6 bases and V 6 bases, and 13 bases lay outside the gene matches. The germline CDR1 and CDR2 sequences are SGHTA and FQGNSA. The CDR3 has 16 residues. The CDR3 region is CASRLQGGTGLDTQYF. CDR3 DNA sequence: TGTGCCAGCAGGCTCCAAGGCGGGACAGGGCTTGATACGCAGTATTTT.

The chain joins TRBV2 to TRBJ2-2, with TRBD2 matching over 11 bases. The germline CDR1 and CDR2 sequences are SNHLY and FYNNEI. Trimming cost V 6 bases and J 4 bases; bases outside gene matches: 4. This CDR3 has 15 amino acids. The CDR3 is CASRPTSGGTGELFF. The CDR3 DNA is TGTGCCAGCAGGCCAACTAGCGGGGGCACCGGGGAGCTGTTTTTT.

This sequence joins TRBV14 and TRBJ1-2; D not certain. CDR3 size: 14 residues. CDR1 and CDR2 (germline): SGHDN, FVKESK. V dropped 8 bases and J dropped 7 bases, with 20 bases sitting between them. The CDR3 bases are TGTGCCAGCGCGACGGCGGGTTTTCCTACTGGCTACACCTTC. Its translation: CASATAGFPTGYTF.

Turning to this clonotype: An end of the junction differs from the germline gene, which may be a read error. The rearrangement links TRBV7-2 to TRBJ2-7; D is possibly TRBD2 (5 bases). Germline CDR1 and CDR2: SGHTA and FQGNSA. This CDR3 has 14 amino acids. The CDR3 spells CASSLAGLPREQYF. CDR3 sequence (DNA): TGTGCCAGCAGCCTAGCTGGGCTCCCTAGGGAGCAGTACTTC.

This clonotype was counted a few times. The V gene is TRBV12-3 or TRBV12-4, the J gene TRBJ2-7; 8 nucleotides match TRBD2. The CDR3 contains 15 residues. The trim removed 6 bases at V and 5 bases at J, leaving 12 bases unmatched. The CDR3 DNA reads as TGTGCCAGCAGCCCCCCGGGGACTAGGGCCCACGAGCAGTACTTC. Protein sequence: CASSPPGTRAHEQYF.

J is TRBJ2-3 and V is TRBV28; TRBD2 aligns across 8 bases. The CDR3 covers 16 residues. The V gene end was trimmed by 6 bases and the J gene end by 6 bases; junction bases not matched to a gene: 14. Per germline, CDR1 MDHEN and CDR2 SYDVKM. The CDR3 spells CASSPKRGSSGDTQYF. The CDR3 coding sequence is TGTGCCAGCAGCCCGAAGCGGGGGTCCTCCGGGGATACGCAGTATTTT.

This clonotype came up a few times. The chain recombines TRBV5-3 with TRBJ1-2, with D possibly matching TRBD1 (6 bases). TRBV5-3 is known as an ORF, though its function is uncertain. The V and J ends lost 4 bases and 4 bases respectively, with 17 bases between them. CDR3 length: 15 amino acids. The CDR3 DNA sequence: TGTGCCAGAAGCGACGGAGGGGGATCTCTCTATGGCTACACCTTC. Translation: CARSDGGGSLYGYTF.